Listed here are 26 T cell receptor beta chains from one sample, sequenced in a study of cytomegalovirus exposure and HLA in healthy donors. TCRdb's copy holds only in-frame clones and misses some; the assay was immunoSEQ multiplex PCR. The sample has roughly 150,000 clones; around nine tenths are singletons. Source material: PBMCs. The receptors were gathered from a woman younger than 30 in good health and CMV-seropositive.

The genes are TRBV7-2 and TRBJ2-2, with TRBD1 identical over 8 bases. The CDR3 is made up of 17 amino acids. V dropped 1 base and J dropped 4; count of bases not matched to a gene: 8. Germline lookup yields CDR1 SGHTA and CDR2 FQGNSA. In DNA form, the CDR3 reads TGTGCCAGCAGCTTAGAGGCTCAGGGGGCAAGCACCGGGGAGCTGTTTTTT. It is translated as CASSLEAQGASTGELFF.

The rearrangement uses TRBV7-6 and TRBJ1-3, with 7 nucleotides matching TRBD1. The CDR3 extends over 15 amino acids. J was trimmed by 2 bases and V by 5 bases; bases with no gene match: 6. Germline-derived CDR1 and CDR2 are SGHVS and FNYEAQ. The CDR3 region has the DNA TGTGCCAGCAGCCCCTCCGACAGGGCTGGAAACACCATATATTTT. It translates to CASSPSDRAGNTIYF.

The V gene is TRBV7-9, the J gene TRBJ2-5; 8 positions agree with TRBD1. Germline values: CDR1 SEHNR, CDR2 FQNEAQ (reference sequence). The CDR3 consists of 14 residues. Losses at the gene ends were 3 bases for V and 7 bases for J; bases not matched to a gene: 7. In DNA, the CDR3 is TGTGCCAGCAGCTTCGGACAGGGCCTTGGGACCCAGTACTTC. It is translated as CASSFGQGLGTQYF.

The CDR3 region is CASSHGTGVAYEQYF. In nucleotides, the CDR3 is TGCGCCAGCAGCCATGGGACAGGGGTAGCTTACGAGCAGTACTTC. The chain employs TRBV10-2 and TRBJ2-7, with 10 bases lining up with TRBD1. Germline V gene lookup returns CDR1 WSHSY and CDR2 SAAADI. V lost 6 bases, J lost 4 bases, and 9 bases stayed unmatched. This CDR3 contains 15 residues.

The chain carries TRBV11-2 and TRBJ2-2, with TRBD2 as a possible D gene (6 bases). V was trimmed by 5 bases and J by 5 bases, leaving 15 bases between them. The CDR3 is 15 residues long. Germline V gene data show CDR1 as SGHAT and CDR2 as FQNNGV. CDR3 in DNA: TGTGCCAGCAGCGGGGAGGAGCTACTAACCGGGGAGCTGTTTTTT. Translating gives CASSGEELLTGELFF.

The chain is built from TRBV29-1 and TRBJ2-2, with 7 bases that match TRBD2. Looked up from germline, CDR1 is SQVTM and CDR2 is ANQGSEA. J gave up 7 bases and V 7 bases, and 12 bases lay outside the gene matches. The CDR3 has 14 amino acids. The chain's CDR3 is CSGETSPVGGELFF. In DNA form, the CDR3 reads TGCAGCGGCGAGACTAGCCCAGTGGGCGGGGAGCTGTTTTTT.

The chain uses TRBV11-2 and TRBJ2-5, with TRBD2 identical over 7 bases. This CDR3 spans 13 amino acids. CDR1 and CDR2 (germline): SGHAT, FQNNGV. J lost 5 bases, V lost 4 bases, and 4 bases had no gene match. CDR3: CASSSTSPETQYF. In DNA, the CDR3 is TGTGCCAGCAGCTCGACTAGCCCGGAGACCCAGTACTTC.

The chain joins TRBV18 to TRBJ2-1; TRBD1 matches at 8 bases. CDR1 and CDR2 (germline): KGHSH, LQKENI. The CDR3 consists of 15 residues. The ends lost 0 bases at V and 13 bases at J; junction bases unmatched: 11. The CDR3 is CASSPPGRTGQVQFF. In DNA, the CDR3 is TGTGCCAGCTCACCACCGGGTAGGACGGGACAGGTCCAGTTCTTC.

This rearrangement joins TRBV25-1 to TRBJ2-3, with 9 bases matching TRBD2. The CDR3 is 16 amino acids. Looked up from germline, CDR1 is MGHDK and CDR2 is SYGVNS. V lost 3 bases to trimming and J lost 2 bases; unmatched junction nucleotides: 6. The CDR3 DNA is TGTGCCAGCAGTGATAAAGCGGGGGGTCTCACAGATACGCAGTATTTT. It encodes CASSDKAGGLTDTQYF.

The sample holds one count of this clone. This chain uses TRBV10-3 with TRBJ1-3; 8 bases are shared with TRBD1. The junction had 2 bases not matched to a gene; V was cut back by 4 bases and J by 0 bases. CDR1 ENHRY and CDR2 SYGVKD come from the germline V gene. The CDR3 has 15 residues. The CDR3 coding sequence is TGTGCCATCAGTGGGACAGGGAGCTCTGGAAACACCATATATTTT. This encodes CAISGTGSSGNTIYF.

V is TRBV5-1 and J is TRBJ2-3, with TRBD2 identical over 12 bases. Losses at the gene ends were 0 bases for V and 2 bases for J; bases not matched to a gene: 4. Germline CDR1 and CDR2: SGHRS and YFSETQ. The CDR3 is 17 amino acids. CDR3 sequence (DNA): TGCGCCAGCAGCTTGGTTGGGACTAGCGGGTTCACAGATACGCAGTATTTT. Its translation is CASSLVGTSGFTDTQYF.

This sequence joins TRBV9 and TRBJ2-3, with TRBD2 matching 9 bases. There are 16 residues in the CDR3. The ends lost 4 bases at V and 0 bases at J; junction bases unmatched: 6. CDR1 is SGDLS and CDR2 is YYNGEE in the germline V gene. The CDR3: CASSYLTSGSTDTQYF. Here the CDR3 DNA reads TGTGCCAGCAGCTACCTGACTAGCGGTAGCACAGATACGCAGTATTTT.

The chain couples TRBV5-6 to TRBJ2-1; TRBD2 matches 13 bases. The CDR3 runs to 14 residues. CDR1 is SGHDT and CDR2 is YYEEEE in the germline V gene. The junction had 5 bases not matched to a gene; V was cut back by 6 bases and J by 8 bases. The CDR3 bases are TGTGCCAGCATCTTCGGACTAGCGGGAGATGAGCAGTTCTTC. Its translation: CASIFGLAGDEQFF. The variable domain in full, with the rest retrieved from reference TRBV5-6 and TRBJ2-1, is DAGVTQSPTHLIKTRGQQVTLRCSPKSGHDTVSWYQQALGQGPQFIFQYYEEEERQRGNFPDRFSGHQFPNYSSELNVNALLLGDSALYLCASIFGLAGDEQFFGPGTRLTVL.

The chain employs TRBV2 and TRBJ2-2, with D perhaps matching TRBD1 (6 bases). Germline-derived CDR1 and CDR2 are SNHLY and FYNNEI. Trimming cost V 4 bases and J 6 bases, with 18 bases left between them. The CDR3 covers 16 residues. The CDR3 here is CASSGQGGIEAGELFF. The CDR3 coding sequence is TGTGCCAGCAGTGGACAAGGGGGAATAGAGGCCGGGGAGCTGTTTTTT.

The chain has TRBV6-5 and TRBJ2-3; no clear D. Germline values: CDR1 MNHEY, CDR2 SVGAGI. CDR3 length: 15 residues. V lost 5 bases and J lost 0, with 12 bases in between. The CDR3 DNA is TGTGCCAGCAGTGGTACGACTTCAAGCACAGATACGCAGTATTTT. Encoded protein: CASSGTTSSTDTQYF.

The rearrangement uses TRBV6-1 and TRBJ2-3, with 12 bases identical to TRBD2. Germline loops: CDR1 MNHNS, CDR2 SASEGT. J lost 4 bases, V lost 4 bases, and 6 bases had no gene match. The CDR3 has 16 amino acids. CDR3 sequence reads: CASSVELAGGPDTQYF. The DNA of the CDR3 is TGTGCCAGCAGTGTCGAACTAGCGGGGGGTCCAGATACGCAGTATTTT.

The chain has TRBV7-2 and TRBJ1-5; D is perhaps TRBD1 (6 bases). Trimming removed 5 bases at V and 6 bases at J, with 11 bases between. Germline CDR1 is SGHTA and CDR2 is FQGNSA. The CDR3 is made up of 13 amino acids. DNA of the CDR3: TGTGCCAGCAGCCTACAGGGTGGTCAGCCCCAGCATTTT. This gives the protein CASSLQGGQPQHF.

The V gene is TRBV27, the J gene TRBJ2-5; D possibly corresponds to TRBD1 (5 bases). CDR1 and CDR2 (germline): MNHEY, SMNVEV (reference sequence). The CDR3 is 11 amino acids. Trimming cost V 8 bases and J 4 bases, with 8 bases left between them. The chain's CDR3 is CASQGGETQYF. The CDR3, as DNA: TGTGCCAGCCAGGGCGGAGAGACCCAGTACTTC.

This clone has just one count. The V gene is TRBV4-2, the J gene TRBJ2-7, with 13 bases identical to TRBD2. Per germline, CDR1 LGHNA and CDR2 YNFKEQ. The trim removed 0 bases at V and 3 bases at J, leaving 2 bases unmatched. The CDR3 has 16 amino acids. Here the CDR3 reads CASSQEGTSGNYEQYF. The DNA for the CDR3 is TGTGCCAGCAGCCAAGAGGGGACTAGCGGGAACTACGAGCAGTACTTC.

The rearrangement joins TRBV9 to TRBJ2-5; 11 bases align to TRBD2. CDR1 and CDR2 (germline): SGDLS, YYNGEE. The CDR3 runs 16 residues. Losses at the gene ends were 4 bases for V and 5 bases for J; bases not matched to a gene: 10. Here the CDR3 reads CASSPSPLAGDETQYF. The CDR3 coding sequence is TGTGCCAGCAGCCCCTCCCCACTAGCGGGAGACGAGACCCAGTACTTC.

The J gene is TRBJ2-2, the V gene TRBV9, with TRBD1 as a possible D gene (6 bases). This CDR3 has 14 amino acids. The germline V gene has CDR1 SGDLS and CDR2 YYNGEE. V lost 4 bases and J 6 bases, leaving 13 bases between the germline ends. CDR3 sequence: CASSTQGWAGELFF. CDR3 nucleotides: TGTGCCAGCAGCACTCAGGGGTGGGCCGGGGAGCTGTTTTTT.

V is TRBV27 and J is TRBJ1-1; 7 bases match TRBD1. V dropped 5 bases and J dropped 7; count of bases not matched to a gene: 1. Germline assignment: CDR1 MNHEY and CDR2 SMNVEV (reference sequence). This CDR3 region has 11 residues. This chain's CDR3 is CASSTGDEAFF. Here the CDR3 DNA reads TGTGCCAGCAGTACAGGGGATGAAGCTTTCTTT.

The chain couples TRBV10-3 to TRBJ2-1; TRBD1 agrees at 8 bases. Germline CDR1 ENHRY, CDR2 SYGVKD. This CDR3 contains 14 residues. Unmatched junction bases numbered 6, after V lost 4 bases and J lost 7 bases. The CDR3 DNA reads TGTGCCATCAGTGGAACAGGGGGTAGGAATGAGCAGTTCTTC. Its protein is CAISGTGGRNEQFF.

This clone was recorded only once. The chain joins TRBV7-2 to TRBJ2-3; TRBD1 agrees at 7 bases. Losses at the gene ends were 1 base for V and 3 bases for J; bases not matched to a gene: 4. The germline V gene encodes CDR1 SGHTA and CDR2 FQGNSA. The CDR3 has 15 residues. This CDR3 is CASSLDRGPTDTQYF. The CDR3 DNA follows: TGTGCCAGCAGCTTAGACAGGGGACCTACAGATACGCAGTATTTT.

This clone appeared a few times. The chain has TRBV28 and TRBJ2-7; D possibly corresponds to TRBD1 (5 bases). The ends were cut back, 5 bases at V and 7 bases at J, with 21 bases in the middle. There are 15 residues in the CDR3. From germline, CDR1 is MDHEN and CDR2 SYDVKM. The CDR3 region has the DNA TGTGCCAGCAGTACCTTTAAAGGACACCCTTGGGAGCAGTACTTC. As protein: CASSTFKGHPWEQYF.

J is TRBJ1-2 and V is TRBV5-8; D gene uncertain. This CDR3 contains 13 residues. The germline V gene encodes CDR1 SGHTS and CDR2 YDEGEE. The ends were cut back, 0 bases at V and 8 bases at J, with 11 bases in the middle. The CDR3 coding sequence is TGTGCCAGCAGCTTGGTTGTCCAGGCGGGCTACACCTTC. It specifies CASSLVVQAGYTF.